The next 9 T cell receptor beta chains were all read from a single sample in a study of shared clonotypes between healthy human individuals. The table came from immunoSEQ multiplex PCR; TCRdb's copy has only in-frame clones and leaves some out. The sample gives 550,000 to 750,000 clones, less than 97% of which show up once; 0.085% to 0.11% is in the top ten. CD45RO-negative, CCR7-selected cells formed the naive CD8 fraction, which excluded terminally differentiated effector memory CD45RA+ cells. The specimen was naive CD8+ T cells sorted from blood. Source of these receptors: a woman aged 25 to 39 in good health.

The CDR3 DNA reads as TGTGCCAGCAGCTTGGTCAGAACGAACACTGAAGCTTTCTTT. This codes for CASSLVRTNTEAFF. The chain is built from TRBV5-5 and TRBJ1-1, with D hard to call. V shed 0 bases and J shed 1 base, with 7 bases lying between them. This CDR3 is 14 amino acids long. CDR1 is SGHKS and CDR2 is YYEKEE in the germline V gene (reference sequence).

In its sample, this clone was seen once. The rearrangement uses TRBV11-2 and TRBJ2-7; D gene unclear. The CDR3 runs 12 residues. The V gene's germline CDR1 is SGHAT and CDR2 FQNNGV. V was trimmed by 5 bases and J by 3 bases, leaving 8 bases between them. For the CDR3, the DNA is TGTGCCAGCAGCCGTCAAATCTACGAGCAGTACTTC. Protein: CASSRQIYEQYF.

This clone occurred a few times. Additional DNA sequences in this sample encode the identical CDR3. The genes are TRBV27 and TRBJ2-7; 9 nucleotides line up with TRBD2. The V segment lost 3 bases and the J segment 2 bases; nucleotides outside the gene matches: 2. This CDR3 has 14 amino acids. In germline, CDR1 is MNHEY, CDR2 SMNVEV (reference sequence). This CDR3 reads CASSFAGGPYEQYF. The CDR3 nucleotides are TGTGCCAGCAGTTTCGCGGGAGGGCCCTACGAGCAGTACTTC.

The gene calls are TRBV19 and TRBJ2-2; no firm D call. V lost 3 bases and J 2 bases, leaving 10 bases between the germline ends. This CDR3 has 15 residues. Germline CDR1 LNHDA, CDR2 SQIVND (reference sequence). The CDR3 protein is CASSIPGYNTGELFF. The CDR3 nucleotides read TGTGCCAGTAGTATTCCCGGATACAACACCGGGGAGCTGTTTTTT.

V and J are TRBV7-8 and TRBJ2-2; D is ambiguous. This CDR3 has 15 amino acids. Germline V gene sequence: CDR1 SGHVS, CDR2 FQNEAQ. Trimming left V 1 base short and J 3 bases short, with 9 bases between. The CDR3: CASSLVGVDTGELFF. CDR3 in DNA: TGTGCCAGCAGCTTAGTAGGAGTAGACACCGGGGAGCTGTTTTTT.

This sequence joins TRBV27 and TRBJ2-3, with D tentatively TRBD1 or TRBD2 (5 bases each). This CDR3 spans 14 amino acids. The V gene lost 6 bases and the J gene lost 15 bases, with 25 bases spanning the gap. From germline, CDR1 is MNHEY and CDR2 SMNVEV (reference sequence). The CDR3 reads CASRATIGTPEEYF. DNA for the CDR3: TGTGCCAGCAGGGCCACCATTGGGACCCCAGAGGAATATTTT.

This clone appeared once. The genes are TRBV27 and TRBJ1-2; 7 nucleotides agree with TRBD1. There are 13 residues in the CDR3. J lost 6 bases, V lost 6 bases, and 7 bases had no gene match. The germline CDR1 and CDR2 sequences are MNHEY and SMNVEV (reference sequence). CDR3 amino acids: CASRSRGGDGYTF. CDR3 coding DNA: TGTGCCAGCAGATCCAGGGGGGGAGATGGCTACACCTTC.

The chain uses TRBV19 and TRBJ2-7; 8 positions match TRBD2. Looked up from germline, CDR1 is LNHDA and CDR2 is SQIVND (reference sequence). This CDR3 has 15 residues. V trimming: 0 bases; J trimming: 5 bases; junction bases outside the gene matches: 6. DNA of the CDR3: TGTGCCAGTAGTATAGACCGGACTAGCCTCCACGAGCAGTACTTC. Protein sequence: CASSIDRTSLHEQYF. Combining the CDR3 with reference TRBV19 and TRBJ2-7 gives the whole variable domain DGGITQSPKYLFRKEGQNVTLSCEQNLNHDAMYWYRQDPGQGLRLIYYSQIVNDFQKGDIAEGYSVSREKKESFPLTVTSAQKNPTAFYLCASSIDRTSLHEQYFGPGTRLTVT.

This chain links TRBV28 with TRBJ1-2; D remains unclear. Germline-derived CDR1 and CDR2 are MDHEN and SYDVKM. CDR3 length equals 15 residues. Trimming took off 5 bases at V and 10 bases at J, with 23 bases between the two ends. CDR3 sequence (DNA): TGTGCCAGCAGTCTATACCGCACTGCGGACCGGGCCTACACCTTC. It codes for CASSLYRTADRAYTF.